The 8 T cell receptor beta chains listed next were all sequenced from one sample in a study of Ad26.COV2.S vaccination and SARS-CoV-2 variants. This table comes from immunoSEQ multiplex PCR, and its TCRdb copy is limited to in-frame clones, with some not included. Of more than 150,000 clones listed, around nine tenths are singletons. Specimen: peripheral blood, collected after recovery from COVID-19. Source of these receptors: a human donor who had recovered from COVID-19.

The rearrangement links TRBV19 to TRBJ2-6; D is undetermined. The CDR3 has 15 amino acids. CDR1 LNHDA and CDR2 SQIVND come from the germline V gene (reference sequence). The V gene lost 1 base and the J gene lost 2 bases, with 6 bases spanning the gap. CDR3 in DNA: TGTGCCAGTAGTATAGCAATCCCTGGGGCCAACGTCCTGACTTTC. This codes for CASSIAIPGANVLTF.

The chain employs TRBV28 and TRBJ2-7; 8 bases agree with TRBD1. The CDR3 totals 15 residues. The ends lost 8 bases at V and 4 bases at J; junction bases unmatched: 13. Germline values: CDR1 MDHEN, CDR2 SYDVKM. CDR3 DNA: TGTGCCAGCCACTCGCCCGGGACAGGCTCATACGAGCAGTACTTC. This encodes CASHSPGTGSYEQYF. Variable domain in full (rest from reference TRBV28 and TRBJ2-7): DVKVTQSSRYLVKRTGEKVFLECVQDMDHENMFWYRQDPGLGLRLIYFSYDVKMKEKGDIPEGYSVSREKKERFSLILESASTNQTSMYLCASHSPGTGSYEQYFGPGTRLTVT.

The V and J genes are TRBV15 and TRBJ2-1; D is perhaps TRBD2 (6 bases). Germline V gene lookup returns CDR1 LNHNV and CDR2 YYDKDF (reference sequence). The CDR3 extends over 16 amino acids. V was trimmed by 5 bases and J by 0 bases, leaving 14 bases between them. The CDR3 bases are TGTGCCACCAGCGATCTCGGGGGTAGCTCCTACAATGAGCAGTTCTTC. It translates to CATSDLGGSSYNEQFF.

This clone has a handful of counts. The chain couples TRBV19 to TRBJ1-6; 9 bases are shared with TRBD1. The V gene's germline CDR1 is LNHDA and CDR2 SQIVND (reference sequence). The CDR3 spans 15 residues. With 4 bases clipped from V and 7 bases from J, the junction kept 5 bases outside the gene matches. CDR3 sequence reads: CASSNTGGTNSPLHF. DNA for the CDR3: TGTGCCAGTAGTAACACAGGGGGCACGAATTCACCCCTCCACTTT.

The rearrangement uses TRBV5-6 and TRBJ2-7; 7 nucleotides align to TRBD2. V lost 0 bases to trimming and J lost 3 bases; unmatched junction nucleotides: 3. Germline V gene lookup returns CDR1 SGHDT and CDR2 YYEEEE. The CDR3 runs 14 residues. The CDR3 DNA sequence: TGTGCCAGCAGCTTGGGGTCTAGCGGCTACGAGCAGTACTTC. Protein sequence: CASSLGSSGYEQYF.

V usage is TRBV27 and J usage is TRBJ2-5; tentatively, D is TRBD1 (5 bases). Germline V gene data show CDR1 as MNHEY and CDR2 as SMNVEV (reference sequence). The CDR3 contains 15 residues. Between the trimmed V and J ends, which lost 5 bases and 0 bases, there was a span of 13 bases. The CDR3 region has the DNA TGTGCCAGCAGTAGGACAAATTCGTACCAAGAGACCCAGTACTTC. Translating gives CASSRTNSYQETQYF.

This chain uses TRBV9 with TRBJ1-6; 7 bases fit TRBD1. CDR1 SGDLS and CDR2 YYNGEE come from the germline V gene. Losses at the gene ends were 0 bases for V and 7 bases for J; bases not matched to a gene: 1. CDR3 length: 14 residues. The CDR3 region has the DNA TGTGCCAGCAGCGTAGGGGACAGAAATTCACCCCTCCACTTT. Amino acids: CASSVGDRNSPLHF.

The chain employs TRBV27 and TRBJ1-4, with D maybe TRBD1 (6 bases). The V end was cut by 2 bases, the J end by 3 bases, with 7 bases between. The CDR3 has 14 residues. Germline CDR1 MNHEY, CDR2 SMNVEV (reference sequence). The CDR3 DNA reads TGTGCCAGCAGTTTACCAGGGGCTAATGAAAAACTGTTTTTT. Translation: CASSLPGANEKLFF.